What follows describes a single T cell receptor beta chain. These data are taken from a study of T cells expressing NK-cell markers. Background on the study: Beta-chain profiling covered CD3+CD56+NKG2C+, CD3+CD56+NKG2C- and CD3+CD56-NKG2C+ sorted subsets.

Following a re-call of the 5' RACE reads, TCRdb has one entry per CDR3 protein and lacks DNA. The listing records approximately 550,000 distinct CDR3 sequences. Germline V gene sequence: CDR1 SQVTM, CDR2 ANQGSEA. The CDR3 length is 15 residues. This TCR was recovered from a man between 18 and 35 years old in good health. The rearrangement joins TRBV29-1 to TRBJ2-2; the TCRdb call, TRBD1, lacks DNA for checking. The sequenced sample was blood T cells: a sorted CD56 or NKG2C T cell subset, CD4+ or CD8+ T cells, or bulk PBMC T cells (not recorded which). The CDR3 reads CSVPYGTGGTGELFF.